Included here is one T cell receptor beta chain sequence, with context. Its target is unknown. Each CDR3 protein gets one entry after TCRdb re-called the reads with MiXCR. The sample yields approximately 1,000,000 distinct CDR3 sequences, roughly 30% seen once. This entry is derived from a study of T cell repertoires in cytomegalovirus infection. Study-wide background: TCR beta signatures that were public indicated CMV infection and matching HLA type. Overall study results and limits: In two of eight donors, the top clonotype was HLA-C-restricted CMV-specific. Accumulated public TCR beta family frequency recognized individuals carrying CMV together with the relevant HLA.

The germline gives CDR1 SNHLY, CDR2 FYNNEI. The CDR3 sequence is 14 residues long. Trimming cost V 6 bases and J 5 bases, with 13 bases left between them. The specimen was cultured CD8+ T cells from PBMCs, collected from culture after CMV antigen stimulation. This chain links TRBV2 with TRBJ1-4, with a possible D match to TRBD1 (5 bases). This sequence originates from a human donor in good health (CMV status not recorded). Some clones in this sample may be carry-over from other donors' samples. The CDR3 reads CASRWGFRNEKLFF. The DNA of the CDR3 is TGTGCCAGCAGGTGGGGCTTCCGCAATGAAAAACTGTTTTTT.